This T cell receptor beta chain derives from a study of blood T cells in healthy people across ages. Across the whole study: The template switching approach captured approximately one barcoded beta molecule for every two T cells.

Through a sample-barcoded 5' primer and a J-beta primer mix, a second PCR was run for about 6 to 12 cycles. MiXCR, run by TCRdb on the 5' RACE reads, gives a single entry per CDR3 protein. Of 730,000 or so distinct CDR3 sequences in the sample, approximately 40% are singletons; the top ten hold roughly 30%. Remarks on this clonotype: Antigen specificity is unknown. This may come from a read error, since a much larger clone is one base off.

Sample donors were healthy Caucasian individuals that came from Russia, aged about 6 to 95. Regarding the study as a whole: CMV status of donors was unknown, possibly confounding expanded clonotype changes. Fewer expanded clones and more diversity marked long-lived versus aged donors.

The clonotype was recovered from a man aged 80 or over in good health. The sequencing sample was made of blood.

CDR3 region: CSVGQGQEQFF. DNA for the CDR3: TGCAGCGTTGGACAGGGTCAAGAGCAGTTCTTC. This chain connects TRBV29-1 to TRBJ2-1; 7 nucleotides align to TRBD1. The CDR3 totals 11 residues. V dropped 4 bases and J dropped 10; count of bases not matched to a gene: 4. CDR1 is SQVTM, CDR2 ANQGSEA, per germline.